A selection of T cell receptor beta chains follows, all from one sample in a study of shared clonotypes between healthy human individuals. TCRdb's table, derived via immunoSEQ multiplex PCR, lists solely in-frame clones and lacks some. The repertoire includes millions of clones, 85% to 95% of them detected once, and about 1.5% sits in the top ten. The sequencing input was naive CD8+ T cells from PBMCs. These receptors were collected from a young man in good health. Some clones in this sample may be carry-over from other donors' samples. Each CDR3 is given with its conserved first and last residue. Each record gives: V gene, D gene, clone size, J gene, CDR3 protein, CDR3 DNA. The D gene is left open where the match is weak. For some rows the clone size is stated as once, few or many, or as a class when expanded; others skip it.

v_gene: TRBV5-1
d_gene: TRBD1
abundance: once
j_gene: TRBJ1-1
CDR3aa: CASSLGQGRDTEAFF
CDR3nt: TGCGCCAGCAGCCTCGGACAGGGACGGGACACTGAAGCTTTCTTT

v_gene: TRBV6-1
d_gene: NA
abundance: NA
j_gene: TRBJ2-7
CDR3aa: CASSEGSTYEQYF
CDR3nt: TGTGCCAGCAGTGAAGGATCAACCTACGAGCAGTACTTC

v_gene: TRBV29-1
d_gene: NA
abundance: NA
j_gene: TRBJ1-3
CDR3aa: CSVVLDSGNTIYF
CDR3nt: TGCAGCGTTGTACTCGACTCTGGAAACACCATATATTTT

v_gene: TRBV7-9
d_gene: NA
abundance: NA
j_gene: TRBJ1-1
CDR3aa: CASSLPRATMNTEAFF
CDR3nt: TGTGCCAGCAGCTTACCCAGGGCCACTATGAACACTGAAGCTTTCTTT

v_gene: TRBV2
d_gene: NA
abundance: NA
j_gene: TRBJ2-1
CDR3aa: CAIPEGTRESPVTYNEQFF
CDR3nt: TGTGCCATCCCTGAGGGGACAAGGGAGTCCCCGGTCACCTACAATGAGCAGTTCTTC

v_gene: TRBV27
d_gene: TRBD1
abundance: NA
j_gene: TRBJ2-1
CDR3aa: CASSLTGTYNEQFF
CDR3nt: TGTGCCAGCAGTTTGACAGGGACGTACAATGAGCAGTTCTTC

v_gene: TRBV15
d_gene: TRBD1
abundance: NA
j_gene: TRBJ1-3
CDR3aa: CATSSDRAAGNTIYF
CDR3nt: TGTGCCACCAGCAGTGACAGGGCAGCTGGAAACACCATATATTTT

v_gene: TRBV7-3
d_gene: NA
abundance: NA
j_gene: TRBJ2-3
CDR3aa: CASSIGLRPTDTQYF
CDR3nt: TGTGCCAGCAGCATCGGTCTACGGCCAACAGATACGCAGTATTTT

v_gene: TRBV4-1
d_gene: NA
abundance: NA
j_gene: TRBJ2-1
CDR3aa: CASSQGLLGSLNEQFF
CDR3nt: TGCGCCAGCAGCCAAGGCCTACTAGGGTCGCTCAATGAGCAGTTCTTC

v_gene: TRBV7-9
d_gene: TRBD1
abundance: once
j_gene: TRBJ1-1
CDR3aa: CASTTTGLNTEAFF
CDR3nt: TGTGCCAGCACCACGACAGGGCTGAACACTGAAGCTTTCTTT

v_gene: TRBV9
d_gene: NA
abundance: NA
j_gene: TRBJ2-1
CDR3aa: CASSVGGRSLYNEQFF
CDR3nt: TGTGCCAGCAGCGTAGGGGGCAGGTCCCTCTACAATGAGCAGTTCTTC

v_gene: TRBV7-9
d_gene: NA
abundance: NA
j_gene: TRBJ2-7
CDR3aa: CASSLHSSYEQYF
CDR3nt: TGTGCCAGCAGCTTACACAGCTCCTACGAGCAGTACTTC

v_gene: TRBV29-1
d_gene: TRBD1
abundance: NA
j_gene: TRBJ1-1
CDR3aa: CSAHGQGRDTEAFF
CDR3nt: TGCAGCGCACATGGACAGGGGAGGGACACTGAAGCTTTCTTT

v_gene: TRBV27
d_gene: NA
abundance: NA
j_gene: TRBJ1-1
CDR3aa: CASRVGFNTEAFF
CDR3nt: TGTGCCAGCAGAGTGGGGTTTAACACTGAAGCTTTCTTT

v_gene: TRBV10-3
d_gene: NA
abundance: NA
j_gene: TRBJ2-7
CDR3aa: CAISESIGGSEQYF
CDR3nt: TGTGCCATCAGTGAGTCGATTGGAGGGAGCGAGCAGTACTTC

v_gene: TRBV5-1
d_gene: NA
abundance: once
j_gene: TRBJ2-7
CDR3aa: CASWDTSPYEQYF
CDR3nt: TGCGCCAGCTGGGACACCTCGCCCTACGAGCAGTACTTC

v_gene: TRBV5-1
d_gene: NA
abundance: NA
j_gene: TRBJ2-1
CDR3aa: CASGLGSYNEQFF
CDR3nt: TGCGCCAGCGGTTTGGGCTCCTACAATGAGCAGTTCTTC

v_gene: TRBV6-4
d_gene: NA
abundance: few
j_gene: TRBJ1-5
CDR3aa: CASSEDGDQPQHF
CDR3nt: TGTGCCAGCAGTGAGGACGGCGATCAGCCCCAGCATTTT

v_gene: TRBV29-1
d_gene: NA
abundance: NA
j_gene: TRBJ1-2
CDR3aa: CSVVGDHGYTF
CDR3nt: TGCAGCGTTGTGGGGGATCACGGCTACACCTTC

v_gene: TRBV19
d_gene: NA
abundance: NA
j_gene: TRBJ2-3
CDR3aa: CASSPRRGASTDTQYF
CDR3nt: TGTGCCAGTAGCCCAAGGAGGGGGGCTAGCACAGATACGCAGTATTTT

v_gene: TRBV7-6
d_gene: NA
abundance: NA
j_gene: TRBJ2-7
CDR3aa: CASSLPVGGKDYEQYF
CDR3nt: TGTGCCAGCAGCCTGCCGGTGGGAGGTAAGGACTACGAGCAGTACTTC

v_gene: TRBV27
d_gene: NA
abundance: once
j_gene: TRBJ2-1
CDR3aa: CASSVGVVYNEQFF
CDR3nt: TGTGCCAGCAGTGTGGGCGTTGTTTACAATGAGCAGTTCTTC

v_gene: TRBV11-2
d_gene: NA
abundance: NA
j_gene: TRBJ1-2
CDR3aa: CATTDLYGYTF
CDR3nt: TGTGCCACTACGGACTTGTATGGCTACACCTTC

v_gene: TRBV27
d_gene: TRBD2
abundance: NA
j_gene: TRBJ2-1
CDR3aa: CASSYRTSLDEQFF
CDR3nt: TGTGCCAGCAGTTATAGGACTAGCCTTGATGAGCAGTTCTTC

v_gene: TRBV4-3
d_gene: NA
abundance: NA
j_gene: TRBJ2-1
CDR3aa: CASSQGLSGHEQFF
CDR3nt: TGCGCCAGCAGCCAAGGGCTATCCGGGCATGAGCAGTTCTTC

v_gene: TRBV7-8
d_gene: NA
abundance: NA
j_gene: TRBJ1-3
CDR3aa: CASSLARGSGNTIYF
CDR3nt: TGTGCCAGCAGCTTAGCTAGGGGGTCAGGAAACACCATATATTTT

v_gene: TRBV6-5
d_gene: TRBD2
abundance: NA
j_gene: TRBJ2-1
CDR3aa: CASSPLAGGNNEQFF
CDR3nt: TGTGCCAGCAGCCCCCTAGCGGGGGGGAACAATGAGCAGTTCTTC

v_gene: TRBV6-5
d_gene: TRBD2
abundance: NA
j_gene: TRBJ2-3
CDR3aa: CASRWTSGGVDTQYF
CDR3nt: TGTGCCAGCAGGTGGACTAGCGGAGGGGTGGATACGCAGTATTTT

v_gene: TRBV19
d_gene: NA
abundance: once
j_gene: TRBJ2-2
CDR3aa: CASSMWQPTGELFF
CDR3nt: TGTGCCAGTAGTATGTGGCAGCCCACCGGGGAGCTGTTTTTT

v_gene: TRBV9
d_gene: NA
abundance: NA
j_gene: TRBJ2-1
CDR3aa: CASSVAGQVYNEQFF
CDR3nt: TGTGCCAGCAGCGTAGCTGGGCAGGTCTACAATGAGCAGTTCTTC

v_gene: TRBV6-1
d_gene: TRBD1
abundance: NA
j_gene: TRBJ2-7
CDR3aa: CASRASGQGGYEQYF
CDR3nt: TGTGCCAGCAGAGCTTCGGGACAGGGAGGCTACGAGCAGTACTTC

v_gene: TRBV7-9
d_gene: TRBD1
abundance: NA
j_gene: TRBJ2-1
CDR3aa: CASRRPGTGTYNEQFF
CDR3nt: TGTGCCAGCAGGCGTCCCGGGACAGGGACCTACAATGAGCAGTTCTTC

v_gene: TRBV11-2
d_gene: TRBD2
abundance: NA
j_gene: TRBJ2-1
CDR3aa: CASRSSGSSYNEQFF
CDR3nt: TGTGCCAGCAGGAGTAGCGGGAGCTCCTACAATGAGCAGTTCTTC

v_gene: TRBV7-9
d_gene: NA
abundance: once
j_gene: TRBJ2-7
CDR3aa: CASSHGRSYEQYF
CDR3nt: TGTGCCAGCAGCCATGGACGGTCCTACGAGCAGTACTTC

v_gene: TRBV27
d_gene: TRBD1
abundance: NA
j_gene: TRBJ2-7
CDR3aa: CASSMGQGYEQYF
CDR3nt: TGTGCCAGCAGTATGGGACAGGGCTACGAGCAGTACTTC

v_gene: TRBV7-2
d_gene: NA
abundance: NA
j_gene: TRBJ1-2
CDR3aa: CASSPGRHRTASNYGYTF
CDR3nt: TGTGCCAGCAGCCCGGGGCGGCACAGGACCGCATCTAACTATGGCTACACCTTC

v_gene: TRBV20-1
d_gene: NA
abundance: few
j_gene: TRBJ2-4
CDR3aa: CSARPASIQYF
CDR3nt: TGCAGTGCTAGACCGGCTAGCATTCAGTACTTC

v_gene: TRBV4-2
d_gene: NA
abundance: NA
j_gene: TRBJ2-3
CDR3aa: CASSQDGPSDTQYF
CDR3nt: TGTGCCAGCAGCCAAGACGGACCCTCGGATACGCAGTATTTT

v_gene: TRBV27
d_gene: TRBD2
abundance: NA
j_gene: TRBJ2-2
CDR3aa: CASGTSGELFF
CDR3nt: TGTGCCAGCGGGACTAGCGGGGAGCTGTTTTTT

v_gene: TRBV19
d_gene: NA
abundance: once
j_gene: TRBJ1-5
CDR3aa: CASIPPDQPQHF
CDR3nt: TGTGCCAGTATCCCCCCGGATCAGCCCCAGCATTTT

v_gene: TRBV5-6
d_gene: TRBD1
abundance: NA
j_gene: TRBJ1-5
CDR3aa: CASSRDRAEASNQPQHF
CDR3nt: TGTGCCAGCAGCCGGGACAGGGCCGAAGCTAGCAATCAGCCCCAGCATTTT

v_gene: TRBV28
d_gene: TRBD2
abundance: NA
j_gene: TRBJ2-7
CDR3aa: CASSAHRARGRYEQYF
CDR3nt: TGTGCCAGCAGTGCGCACAGGGCCCGCGGGAGGTACGAGCAGTACTTC

v_gene: TRBV28
d_gene: NA
abundance: NA
j_gene: TRBJ2-7
CDR3aa: CASGGWDLGQYF
CDR3nt: TGTGCCAGCGGGGGGTGGGACTTAGGGCAGTACTTC

v_gene: TRBV4-1
d_gene: NA
abundance: NA
j_gene: TRBJ2-3
CDR3aa: CASEPGERTPLRDTQYF
CDR3nt: TGCGCCAGCGAACCGGGGGAAAGAACCCCTCTTAGAGATACGCAGTATTTT

v_gene: TRBV29-1
d_gene: TRBD1
abundance: NA
j_gene: TRBJ2-7
CDR3aa: CSVLDRVEQYF
CDR3nt: TGCAGCGTTTTGGACAGGGTCGAGCAGTACTTC

v_gene: TRBV27
d_gene: TRBD1
abundance: NA
j_gene: TRBJ2-7
CDR3aa: CASSLSPGQGLSEQYF
CDR3nt: TGTGCCAGCAGTTTATCGCCGGGACAGGGGCTTAGCGAGCAGTACTTC

v_gene: TRBV6-5
d_gene: NA
abundance: NA
j_gene: TRBJ2-1
CDR3aa: CASSYGGEVYEQFF
CDR3nt: TGTGCCAGCAGTTACGGGGGAGAGGTTTATGAGCAGTTCTTC

v_gene: TRBV19
d_gene: NA
abundance: few
j_gene: TRBJ1-1
CDR3aa: CASSGYAGAEAFF
CDR3nt: TGTGCCAGTTCAGGGTACGCTGGAGCTGAAGCTTTCTTT